Here is one T cell receptor (beta chain) with its context. Its antigen is not known. With 8 bases removed from V and 4 bases from J, the gap between germline ends came to 11 bases. The CDR3 is made up of 12 amino acids. Germline-derived CDR1 and CDR2 are SEHNR and FQNEAQ (reference sequence). This sample stems from a study of shared clonotypes between healthy human individuals. Whole-study results and caveats: Represented diversity (both genetic and exposure-history) was limited by the small number of donors.

The method was immunoSEQ multiplex PCR; TCRdb's version includes in-frame clones alone and lacks a portion of them. This table holds a few hundred thousand clones, about 96% found once. Sample: naive CD4+ T cells sorted from blood. Subset given: CD45RA+ positively selected. The chain combines TRBV7-9 with TRBJ1-2; weak D call: TRBD1 (5 bases). The clonotype was recovered from a woman in her twenties or thirties in good health. The CDR3 sequence is CASGTQGYGYTF. The CDR3 bases are TGTGCCAGCGGAACTCAGGGCTATGGCTACACCTTC. The full variable domain, completed using reference TRBV7-9 and TRBJ1-2, is DTGVSQNPRHKITKRGQNVTFRCDPISEHNRLYWYRQTLGQGPEFLTYFQNEAQLEKSRLLSDRFSAERPKGSFSTLEIQRTEQGDSAMYLCASGTQGYGYTFGSGTRLTVV.